The following is a T cell receptor (beta chain) sequence with its context. Its antigen is currently unknown. A universal primer site arose from template switching, and cDNA bore unique molecular identifiers. One entry per CDR3 protein results from TCRdb running MiXCR on the 5' RACE reads. This sample has around 340,000 distinct CDR3 sequences, with 9% to 15% found just once. The data were obtained in a study of identical twins. Notes on the study in general: The abundant beta clonotypes from cord blood had fewer insertions, and memory repertoires had none of this. Researchers reported excess low generation probability among twin-shared out-of-frame alpha sequences. Partly confounded zero-insertion analyses could result from invariant MAIT and iNKT cells.

Germline V gene sequence: CDR1 SEHNR, CDR2 FQNEAQ (reference sequence). Trimming cost V 5 bases and J 0 bases, with 11 bases left between them. The CDR3 extends over 16 amino acids. The sample also formed part of further work on yellow fever vaccine responses in identical twins.

This chain uses TRBV7-9 with TRBJ2-6; the D gene is possibly TRBD1 (6 bases). The sample consisted of CD8+ T cells sorted from blood. The TCR was taken from a woman aged 18-29 years in good health. This CDR3 reads CASSAADSSGANVLTF. CDR3 in DNA: TGTGCCAGCAGCGCCGCGGACAGCTCTGGGGCCAACGTCCTGACTTTC.